This T cell receptor (beta chain) stems from a study of T cells in Graves' hyperthyroidism and ophthalmopathy. CDR1 is DFQATT, CDR2 SNEGSKA, per germline (reference sequence). The CDR3 sequence is 14 residues long. J was trimmed by 8 bases and V by 3 bases; bases with no gene match: 7. The TCR beta CDR3 regions underwent amplification using RNA transcripts as the source. HTBI primers were employed in a first-round RT-PCR of the TCR CDR3. TCRdb processed the multiplex PCR reads anew with MiXCR; each CDR3 protein has one entry. The repertoire holds around 400,000 distinct CDR3 sequences, with 20% to 30% as singletons.

The V gene is TRBV20-1, the J gene TRBJ2-3, with TRBD2 matching over 11 bases. Source material: blood. The sequence was obtained from a man between 45 and 60 years old with Graves' hyperthyroidism. CDR3 DNA sequence: TGCAGTGCTAGGTCACTAGCGGGAGTGGGTACGCAGTATTTT. This encodes CSARSLAGVGTQYF.